This section outlines one T cell receptor beta chain sequence together with its context. The assay was immunoSEQ multiplex PCR, and TCRdb's table has in-frame clones only and misses some. The sample consists of roughly 100,000 clones, around 90% of them appearing once. These data are taken from a study of T cell responses to AZD1222 COVID-19 vaccine. Trimming took 2 bases from V and 7 from J, leaving 12 bases between them. The germline V gene has CDR1 WNHNN and CDR2 SYGVQD (reference sequence). CDR3 length: 13 residues. This TCR was recovered from an adult in good health. The source was peripheral blood, collected on day 0 of AZD1222 vaccination. V usage is TRBV10-1 and J usage is TRBJ2-7; D not certain. As DNA, the CDR3 is TGCGCCAGCAGTGAGGATTTGACTCGGGAGCAGTACTTC. It codes for CASSEDLTREQYF.